A selection of T cell receptor beta chains follows, all from one sample in a study of Ad26.COV2.S vaccination and SARS-CoV-2 variants. TCRdb's copy holds only in-frame clones and misses some; the assay was immunoSEQ multiplex PCR. The table shows about 350,000 clones, with 80% to 90% occurring only once. Sequencing was performed on peripheral blood, taken in a trial of Ad26.COV2.S vaccine versus placebo. The receptors derive from a person aged 18 to 59 who received the Ad26.COV2.S COVID-19 vaccine or a placebo. Both conserved end residues are part of each CDR3. A D gene is named only where the DNA matches it firmly. Clone size appears in some rows only: once, few, many, or a class for an expanded clone.

abundance	d_gene	j_gene	v_gene	CDR3aa	CDR3nt
once	TRBD2	TRBJ2-5	TRBV11-2	CASSPSSGQETQYF	TGTGCCAGCAGCCCTTCTAGCGGCCAAGAGACCCAGTACTTC
.	.	TRBJ1-2	TRBV10-2	CACAGNANYGYTF	TGCGCCTGCGCTGGAAACGCTAACTATGGCTACACCTTC
.	.	TRBJ2-2	TRBV10-3	CAIKDRNTGELFF	TGTGCCATCAAGGACAGGAACACCGGGGAGCTGTTTTTT
.	.	TRBJ1-6	TRBV9	CASSALGSGSPLHF	TGTGCCAGCAGCGCCTTGGGGTCGGGTTCACCCCTCCACTTT
.	.	TRBJ2-3	TRBV29-1	CSVDGSDTQYF	TGCAGCGTTGACGGGTCAGATACGCAGTATTTT
.	.	TRBJ2-5	TRBV12-3/TRBV12-4	CASSLAELETQYF	TGTGCCAGCAGTTTAGCAGAATTAGAGACCCAGTACTTC
once	TRBD1	TRBJ1-5	TRBV7-6	CASSPETGNRFLSNQPQHF	TGTGCCAGCAGCCCTGAGACAGGGAATCGTTTTCTTAGCAATCAGCCCCAGCATTTT
.	TRBD2	TRBJ2-7	TRBV5-4	CASSLLREGDYEQYF	TGTGCCAGCAGCTTGTTGCGGGAGGGTGACTACGAGCAGTACTTC
.	.	TRBJ2-2	TRBV19	CASSLDWIGELFF	TGTGCCAGTAGCCTGGACTGGATCGGGGAGCTGTTTTTT
.	.	TRBJ2-5	TRBV11-2	CASSLDSSVETQYF	TGTGCCAGCAGCTTAGATAGTAGTGTGGAGACCCAGTACTTC
.	TRBD2	TRBJ2-6	TRBV9	CASSARGLAGISGANVLTF	TGTGCCAGCAGCGCGAGGGGACTAGCGGGAATCTCTGGGGCCAACGTCCTGACTTTC
few	.	TRBJ1-5	TRBV28	CASSSLRGNQPQHF	TGTGCCAGCAGTTCTCTTCGGGGTAATCAGCCCCAGCATTTT
once	.	TRBJ2-7	TRBV28	CASSLLPYEQYF	TGTGCCAGCAGTTTGTTACCCTACGAGCAGTACTTC
.	TRBD2	TRBJ2-7	TRBV11-2	CASSLGLAGRSYEQYF	TGTGCCAGCAGCCTCGGACTAGCGGGCCGATCCTACGAGCAGTACTTC
.	.	TRBJ1-2	TRBV18	CASSPGIADYGYTF	TGTGCCAGCTCCCCCGGGATTGCGGACTATGGCTACACCTTC
.	.	TRBJ1-6	TRBV28	CASSINSPLHF	TGTGCCAGCAGTATCAATTCACCCCTCCACTTT
once	TRBD1	TRBJ2-7	TRBV5-1	CASSLYDRGIYEQYF	TGCGCCAGCAGCTTGTATGACAGGGGGATCTACGAGCAGTACTTC
.	.	TRBJ2-5	TRBV5-8	CASSLPGATETQYF	TGTGCCAGCAGCTTGCCAGGGGCCACGGAGACCCAGTACTTC
few	.	TRBJ2-2	TRBV10-1	CASSVGNRNTGELFF	TGCGCCAGCAGTGTCGGGAATCGGAACACCGGGGAGCTGTTTTTT
.	.	TRBJ1-4	TRBV18	CASSANVTREKLFF	TGTGCCAGCTCAGCCAATGTGACACGTGAAAAACTGTTTTTT
.	TRBD2	TRBJ2-7	TRBV27	CASSSRGAYEQYF	TGTGCCAGCAGTTCGCGGGGGGCCTACGAGCAGTACTTC
.	.	TRBJ2-4	TRBV6-5	CAIKAAGLAKNIQYF	TGTGCCATTAAGGCGGCAGGCTTAGCCAAAAACATTCAGTACTTC
.	.	TRBJ2-7	TRBV5-1	CASSSEGAYEQYF	TGCGCCAGCAGCTCTGAAGGGGCGTACGAGCAGTACTTC
.	.	TRBJ2-3	TRBV29-1	CSVHPRGVTDTQYF	TGCAGCGTCCATCCTCGGGGTGTCACAGATACGCAGTATTTT
once	.	TRBJ2-2	TRBV30	CAWTSGPGELFF	TGTGCCTGGACATCGGGGCCCGGGGAGCTGTTTTTT
.	.	TRBJ1-4	TRBV28	CASRTGNFNEKLFF	TGTGCCAGCAGAACAGGAAATTTTAATGAAAAACTGTTTTTT
few	.	TRBJ1-4	TRBV27	CASSLSQGAGGEKLFF	TGTGCCAGCAGTTTGTCCCAGGGTGCGGGAGGTGAAAAACTGTTTTTT
.	TRBD2	TRBJ2-5	TRBV7-9	CASASGDLQETQYF	TGTGCCAGCGCTAGCGGGGACCTACAAGAGACCCAGTACTTC
.	.	TRBJ2-1	TRBV6-4	CASSASAESYNEQFF	TGTGCCAGCAGTGCTAGCGCCGAATCCTACAATGAGCAGTTCTTC
.	.	TRBJ2-2	TRBV4-1	CASSLTPTTNTGELFF	TGCGCCAGCAGCCTGACTCCTACGACGAACACCGGGGAGCTGTTTTTT
.	.	TRBJ1-2	TRBV28	CASSLGMDVYGYTF	TGTGCCAGCAGTTTGGGCATGGACGTGTATGGCTACACCTTC
.	TRBD1	TRBJ2-7	TRBV30	CAWSNPDRVPYEQYF	TGTGCCTGGAGTAACCCGGACAGGGTACCTTACGAGCAGTACTTC
.	.	TRBJ2-7	TRBV12-2	CASRLGGQEFEQYF	TGTGCAAGTCGCTTAGGGGGACAGGAATTCGAGCAGTACTTC
.	TRBD1	TRBJ2-7	TRBV7-2	CASSHDRGSSYEQYF	TGTGCCAGCAGCCACGACAGGGGGAGCTCCTACGAGCAGTACTTC
.	TRBD1	TRBJ2-7	TRBV27	CASSLGTGGREQYF	TGTGCCAGCAGTCTAGGGACAGGGGGAAGGGAGCAGTACTTC
few	.	TRBJ1-2	TRBV7-9	CASSYGEPNGYTF	TGTGCCAGCAGCTACGGGGAACCCAATGGCTACACCTTC
.	.	TRBJ2-5	TRBV7-6	CASSLLRLETQYF	TGTGCCAGCAGCTTACTCAGATTGGAGACCCAGTACTTC
.	.	TRBJ2-1	TRBV2	CASSPYNEQFF	TGTGCCAGCAGTCCGTACAATGAGCAGTTCTTC
.	.	TRBJ2-2	TRBV6-6	CASNPPGGELFF	TGTGCCAGCAACCCCCCGGGCGGGGAGCTGTTTTTT
once	.	TRBJ2-7	TRBV9	CASSVNTGTLYEQYF	TGTGCCAGCAGCGTCAATACCGGGACACTTTACGAGCAGTACTTC
.	.	TRBJ2-1	TRBV27	CASSLVGTYNEQFF	TGTGCCAGCAGTTTGGTGGGTACCTACAATGAGCAGTTCTTC
.	TRBD2	TRBJ2-3	TRBV27	CASRTYWTSGRTDTQYF	TGTGCCAGCAGAACATACTGGACTAGCGGGAGGACAGATACGCAGTATTTT
many	TRBD2	TRBJ2-7	TRBV28	CATGTSGISSYEQYF	TGTGCCACCGGGACTAGCGGGATCTCTTCCTACGAGCAGTACTTC
.	.	TRBJ1-4	TRBV2	CASSEEMLPPGEKLFF	TGTGCCAGCAGTGAAGAGATGTTACCTCCGGGGGAAAAACTGTTTTTT
.	TRBD1	TRBJ2-7	TRBV3-1/TRBV3-2	CASSQGPGTGCSYEQYF	TGTGCCAGCAGCCAAGGTCCCGGGACAGGGTGTTCCTACGAGCAGTACTTC